This TCR beta chain was identified during a study of cytotoxic CD8 clonotypes in ibrutinib-treated CLL. Background on the study: Around 25 partial and 2 complete responses; at median roughly 70 months, around 15 remitted, around 12 progressed. Averaging across samples gave roughly 280,000 productive templates and about 94,000 productive rearrangements. Timing of response sample collection was a median approximately twelve months after treatment start, with a range of 6 to 36.

Sequencing was performed with immunoSEQ multiplex PCR; in TCRdb, only in-frame clones are kept and a portion is missing. The sample carries about 130,000 clones, 70% to 90% recorded once. Germline V gene sequence: CDR1 MNHNY, CDR2 SVGAGI (reference sequence). V was clipped by 2 bases and J by 9 bases, with 10 bases between them. The CDR3 has 12 amino acids. This material consisted of PBMCs, taken after 24 months of ibrutinib treatment. The gene calls are TRBV6-6 and TRBJ1-2; D possibly corresponds to TRBD1 (6 bases). This clonotype was obtained from a human donor with chronic lymphocytic leukemia. The CDR3 spells CASSYEDRSYTF. CDR3 nucleotides: TGTGCCAGCAGTTACGAGGACAGAAGCTACACCTTC.